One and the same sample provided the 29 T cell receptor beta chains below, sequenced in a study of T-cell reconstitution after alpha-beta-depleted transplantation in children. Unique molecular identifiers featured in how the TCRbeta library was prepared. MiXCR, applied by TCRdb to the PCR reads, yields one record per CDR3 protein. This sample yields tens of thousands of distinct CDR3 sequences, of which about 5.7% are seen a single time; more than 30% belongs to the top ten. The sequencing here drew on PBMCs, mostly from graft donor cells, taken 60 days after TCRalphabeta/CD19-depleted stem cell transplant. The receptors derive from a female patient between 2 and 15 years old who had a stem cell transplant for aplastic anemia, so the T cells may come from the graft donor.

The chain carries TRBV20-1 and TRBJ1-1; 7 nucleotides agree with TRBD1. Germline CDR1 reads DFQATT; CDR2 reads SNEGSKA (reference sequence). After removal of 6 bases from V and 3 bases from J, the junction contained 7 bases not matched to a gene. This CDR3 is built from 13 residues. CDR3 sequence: CSADQGGHTEAFF. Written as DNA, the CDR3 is TGCAGTGCGGATCAGGGGGGGCACACTGAAGCTTTCTTT.

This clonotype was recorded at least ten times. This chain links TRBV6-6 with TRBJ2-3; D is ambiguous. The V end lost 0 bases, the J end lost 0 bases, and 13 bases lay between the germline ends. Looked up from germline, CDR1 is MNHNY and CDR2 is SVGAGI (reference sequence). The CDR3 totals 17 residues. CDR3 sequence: CASSYSAEMLSTDTQYF. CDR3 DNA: TGTGCCAGCAGTTACTCGGCGGAGATGCTTAGCACAGATACGCAGTATTTT.

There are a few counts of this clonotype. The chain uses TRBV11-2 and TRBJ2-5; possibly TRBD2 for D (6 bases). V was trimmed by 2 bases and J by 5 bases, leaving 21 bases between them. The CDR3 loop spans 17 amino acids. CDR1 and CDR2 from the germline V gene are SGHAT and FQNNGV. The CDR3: CASSLYVESAGRETQYF. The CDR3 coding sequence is TGTGCCAGCAGCTTATACGTGGAGTCGGCGGGGAGGGAGACCCAGTACTTC.

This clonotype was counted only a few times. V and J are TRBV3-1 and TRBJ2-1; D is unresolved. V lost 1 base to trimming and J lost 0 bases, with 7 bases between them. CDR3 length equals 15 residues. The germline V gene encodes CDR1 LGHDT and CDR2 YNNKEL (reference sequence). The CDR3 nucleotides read TGTGCCAGCAGCCAAGGATGGAACTCCTACAATGAGCAGTTCTTC. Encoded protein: CASSQGWNSYNEQFF.

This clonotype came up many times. The chain's CDR3 is CASSFTGAVNTGELFF. The CDR3 bases are TGTGCCAGCAGTTTTACTGGAGCGGTTAACACCGGGGAGCTGTTTTTT. The rearrangement links TRBV12-3 or TRBV12-4 to TRBJ2-2; perhaps TRBD2 as D (5 bases). Trimming shortened V by 3 bases and J by 2 bases, and 13 bases separated the two germline ends. The CDR3 contains 16 residues.

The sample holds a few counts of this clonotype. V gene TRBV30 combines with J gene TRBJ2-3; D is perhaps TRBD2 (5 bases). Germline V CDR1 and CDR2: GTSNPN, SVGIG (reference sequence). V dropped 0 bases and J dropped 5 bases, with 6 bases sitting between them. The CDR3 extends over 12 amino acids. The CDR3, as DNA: TGTGCCTGGAGTGTCGAGGGAGATACGCAGTATTTT. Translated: CAWSVEGDTQYF.

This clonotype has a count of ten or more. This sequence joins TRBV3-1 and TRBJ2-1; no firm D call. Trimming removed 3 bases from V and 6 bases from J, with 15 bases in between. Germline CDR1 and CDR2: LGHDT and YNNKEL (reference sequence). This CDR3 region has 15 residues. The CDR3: CASSHKLTGGNEQFF. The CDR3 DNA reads TGTGCCAGCAGCCACAAACTGACTGGCGGCAATGAGCAGTTCTTC.

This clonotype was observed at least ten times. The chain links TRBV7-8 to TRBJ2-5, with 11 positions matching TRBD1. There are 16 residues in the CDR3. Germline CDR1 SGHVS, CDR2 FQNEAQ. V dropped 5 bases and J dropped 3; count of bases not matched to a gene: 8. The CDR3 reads CASSPGTGGLKETQYF. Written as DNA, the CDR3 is TGTGCCAGCAGCCCGGGGACAGGGGGTCTAAAAGAGACCCAGTACTTC.

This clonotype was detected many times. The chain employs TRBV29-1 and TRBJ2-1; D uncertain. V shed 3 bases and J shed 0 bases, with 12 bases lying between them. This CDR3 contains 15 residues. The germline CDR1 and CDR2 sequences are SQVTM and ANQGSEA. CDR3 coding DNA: TGCAGCGTTGAGGGCCGCTATAGCTCCTACAATGAGCAGTTCTTC. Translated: CSVEGRYSSYNEQFF.

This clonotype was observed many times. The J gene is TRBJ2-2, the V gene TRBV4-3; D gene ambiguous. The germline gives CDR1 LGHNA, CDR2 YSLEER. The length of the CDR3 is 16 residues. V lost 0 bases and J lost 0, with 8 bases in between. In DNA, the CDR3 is TGCGCCAGCAGCCAAGATCGAGGAGCGAACACCGGGGAGCTGTTTTTT. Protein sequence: CASSQDRGANTGELFF.

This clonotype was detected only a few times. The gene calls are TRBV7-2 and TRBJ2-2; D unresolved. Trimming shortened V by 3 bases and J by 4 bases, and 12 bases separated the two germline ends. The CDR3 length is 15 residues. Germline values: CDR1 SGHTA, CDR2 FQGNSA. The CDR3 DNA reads TGTGCCAGCAGCTTTTTGGCCTCCCCCACCGGGGAGCTGTTTTTT. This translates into CASSFLASPTGELFF.

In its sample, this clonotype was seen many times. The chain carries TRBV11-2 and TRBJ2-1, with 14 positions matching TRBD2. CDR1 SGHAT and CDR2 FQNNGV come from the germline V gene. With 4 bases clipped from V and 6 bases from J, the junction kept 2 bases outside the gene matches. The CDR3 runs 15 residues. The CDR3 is CASSYGLAGGNEQFF. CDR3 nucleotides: TGTGCCAGCAGCTATGGACTAGCGGGAGGCAATGAGCAGTTCTTC.

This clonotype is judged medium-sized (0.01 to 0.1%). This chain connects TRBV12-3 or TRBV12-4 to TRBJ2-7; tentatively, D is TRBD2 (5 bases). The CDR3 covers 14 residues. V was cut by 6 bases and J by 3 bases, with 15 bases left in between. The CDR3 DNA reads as TGTGCCAGCAGGGCGGGCAATGGAAACTACGAGCAGTACTTC. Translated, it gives CASRAGNGNYEQYF.

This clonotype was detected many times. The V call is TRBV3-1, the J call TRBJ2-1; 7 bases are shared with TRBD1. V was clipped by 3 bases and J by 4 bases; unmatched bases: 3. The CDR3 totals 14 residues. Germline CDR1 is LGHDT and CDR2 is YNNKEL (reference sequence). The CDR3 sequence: CASSQGTAYNEQFF. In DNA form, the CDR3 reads TGTGCCAGCAGCCAGGGGACAGCGTACAATGAGCAGTTCTTC.

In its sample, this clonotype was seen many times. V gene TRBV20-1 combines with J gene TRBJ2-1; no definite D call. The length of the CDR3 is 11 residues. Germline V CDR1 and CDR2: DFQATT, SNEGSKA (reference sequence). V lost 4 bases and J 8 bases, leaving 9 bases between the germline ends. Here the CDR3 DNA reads TGCAGTGCTATGATCACCCATGAGCAGTTCTTC. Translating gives CSAMITHEQFF.

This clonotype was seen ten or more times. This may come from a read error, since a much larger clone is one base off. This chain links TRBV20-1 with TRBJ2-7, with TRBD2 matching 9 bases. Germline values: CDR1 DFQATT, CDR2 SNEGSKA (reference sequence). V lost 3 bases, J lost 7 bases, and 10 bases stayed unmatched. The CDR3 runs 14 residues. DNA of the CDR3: TGCAGTGCTAGTTCAGCGGGGGGACGCGAGGAGCAGTACTTC. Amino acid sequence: CSASSAGGREEQYF.

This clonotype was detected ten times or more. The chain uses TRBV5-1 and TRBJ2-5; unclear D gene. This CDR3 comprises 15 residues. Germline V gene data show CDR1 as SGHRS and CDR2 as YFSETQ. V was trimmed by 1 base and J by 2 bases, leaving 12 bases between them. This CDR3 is CASSLLQTKQETQYF. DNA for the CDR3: TGCGCCAGCAGCTTGTTGCAGACAAAACAAGAGACCCAGTACTTC.

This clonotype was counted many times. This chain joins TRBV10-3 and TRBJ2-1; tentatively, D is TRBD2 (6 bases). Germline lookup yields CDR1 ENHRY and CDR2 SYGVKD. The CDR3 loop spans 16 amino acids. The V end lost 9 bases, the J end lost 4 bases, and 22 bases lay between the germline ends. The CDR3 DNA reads TGTGCCATAAGGGATTCGGGGGTAGCGGAATACAATGAGCAGTTCTTC. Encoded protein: CAIRDSGVAEYNEQFF.

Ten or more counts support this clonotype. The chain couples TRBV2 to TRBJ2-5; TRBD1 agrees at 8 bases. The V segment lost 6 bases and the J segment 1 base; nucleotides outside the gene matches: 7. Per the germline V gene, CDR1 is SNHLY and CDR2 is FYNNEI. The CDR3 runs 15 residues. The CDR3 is CASRTGQGIQETQYF. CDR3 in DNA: TGTGCCAGCAGAACTGGACAGGGAATCCAAGAGACCCAGTACTTC.

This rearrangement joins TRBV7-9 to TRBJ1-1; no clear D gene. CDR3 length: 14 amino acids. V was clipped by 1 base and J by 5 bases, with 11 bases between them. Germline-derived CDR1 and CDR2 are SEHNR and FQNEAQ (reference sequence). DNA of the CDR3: TGTGCCAGCAGCTTAGGTGGGAAGGTTACTGAAGCTTTCTTT. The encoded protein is CASSLGGKVTEAFF.

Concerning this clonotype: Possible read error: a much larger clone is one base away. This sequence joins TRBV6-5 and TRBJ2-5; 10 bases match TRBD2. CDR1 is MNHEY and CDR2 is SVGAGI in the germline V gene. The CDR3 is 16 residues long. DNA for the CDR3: TGTACCAGCAGTTACTCGGTAGCGGGGGGCAAAGAGACCCAGTACTTC. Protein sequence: CTSSYSVAGGKETQYF.

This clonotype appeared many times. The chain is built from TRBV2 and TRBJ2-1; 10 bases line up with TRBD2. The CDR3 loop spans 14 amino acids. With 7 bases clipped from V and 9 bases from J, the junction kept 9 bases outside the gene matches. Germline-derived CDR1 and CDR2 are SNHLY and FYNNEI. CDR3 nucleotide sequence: TGTGCCAGCACATCTAGCGGGGGCCTCACTGAGCAGTTCTTC. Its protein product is CASTSSGGLTEQFF.

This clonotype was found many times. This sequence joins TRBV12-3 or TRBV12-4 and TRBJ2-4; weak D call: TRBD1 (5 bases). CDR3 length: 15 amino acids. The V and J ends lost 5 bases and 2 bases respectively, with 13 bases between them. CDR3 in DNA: TGTGCCAGCAGTCTCAGGGCGCCATCCAAAAACATTCAGTACTTC. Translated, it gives CASSLRAPSKNIQYF.

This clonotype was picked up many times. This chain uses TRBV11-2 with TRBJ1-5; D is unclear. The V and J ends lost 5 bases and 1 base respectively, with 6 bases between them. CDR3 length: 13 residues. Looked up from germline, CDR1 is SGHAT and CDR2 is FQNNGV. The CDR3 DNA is TGTGCCAGCAGCCGGCAAAGCAATCAGCCCCAGCATTTT. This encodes CASSRQSNQPQHF. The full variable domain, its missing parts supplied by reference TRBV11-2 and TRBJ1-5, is EAGVAQSPRYKIIEKRQSVAFWCNPISGHATLYWYQQILGQGPKLLIQFQNNGVVDDSQLPKDRFSAERLKGVDSTLKIQPAKLEDSAVYLCASSRQSNQPQHFGDGTRLSIL.

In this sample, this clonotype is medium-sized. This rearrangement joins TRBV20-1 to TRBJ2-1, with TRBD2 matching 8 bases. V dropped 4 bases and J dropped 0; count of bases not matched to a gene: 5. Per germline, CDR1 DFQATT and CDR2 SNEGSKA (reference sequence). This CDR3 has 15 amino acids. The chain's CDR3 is CSAKRESSSYNEQFF. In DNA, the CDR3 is TGCAGTGCTAAGCGGGAGTCGAGCTCCTACAATGAGCAGTTCTTC.

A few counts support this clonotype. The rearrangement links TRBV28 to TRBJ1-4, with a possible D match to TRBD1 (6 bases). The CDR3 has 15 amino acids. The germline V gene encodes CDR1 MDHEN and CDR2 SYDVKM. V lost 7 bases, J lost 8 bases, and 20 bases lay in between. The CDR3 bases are TGTGCCAGCATCCCGAGGAGGGGGAAATTGGAAAAACTGTTTTTT. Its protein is CASIPRRGKLEKLFF.

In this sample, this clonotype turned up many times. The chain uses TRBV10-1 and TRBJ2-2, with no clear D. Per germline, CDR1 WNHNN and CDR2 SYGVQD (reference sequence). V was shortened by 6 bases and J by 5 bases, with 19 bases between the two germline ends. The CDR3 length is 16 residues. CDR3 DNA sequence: TGCGCCAGCAGCCCCTTCGCGGAACCTGGGACCGGGGAGCTGTTTTTT. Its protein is CASSPFAEPGTGELFF.

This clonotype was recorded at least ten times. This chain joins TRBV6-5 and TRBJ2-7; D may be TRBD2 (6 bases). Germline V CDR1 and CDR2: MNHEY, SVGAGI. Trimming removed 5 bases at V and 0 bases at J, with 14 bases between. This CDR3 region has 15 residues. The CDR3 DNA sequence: TGTGCCAGCAGTCCCGTCGGGACTCTCTCCTACGAGCAGTACGTC. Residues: CASSPVGTLSYEQYV.

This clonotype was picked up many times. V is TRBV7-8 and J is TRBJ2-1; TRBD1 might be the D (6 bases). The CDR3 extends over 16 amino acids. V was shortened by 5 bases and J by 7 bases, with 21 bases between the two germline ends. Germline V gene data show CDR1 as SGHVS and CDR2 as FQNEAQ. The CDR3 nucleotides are TGTGCCAGCAGCCGCTCTCAGGGGCCGGGGTTGAATGAGCAGTTCTTC. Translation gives CASSRSQGPGLNEQFF.